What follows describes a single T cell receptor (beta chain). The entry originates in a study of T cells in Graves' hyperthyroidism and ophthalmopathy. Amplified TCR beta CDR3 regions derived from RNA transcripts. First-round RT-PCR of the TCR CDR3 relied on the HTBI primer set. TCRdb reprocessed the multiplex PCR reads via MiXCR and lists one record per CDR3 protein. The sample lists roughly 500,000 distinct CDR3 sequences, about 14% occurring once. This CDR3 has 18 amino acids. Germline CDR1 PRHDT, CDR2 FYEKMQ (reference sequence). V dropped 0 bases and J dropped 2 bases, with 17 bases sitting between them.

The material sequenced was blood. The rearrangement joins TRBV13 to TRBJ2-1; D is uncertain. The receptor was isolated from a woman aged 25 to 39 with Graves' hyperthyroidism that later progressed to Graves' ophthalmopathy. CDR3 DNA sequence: TGTGCCAGCAGCTTAGGGGCCGGAACTCATAAAACCTACAATGAGCAGTTCTTC. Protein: CASSLGAGTHKTYNEQFF.